This T cell receptor beta chain was identified in a study of response to subunit inactivated influenza vaccine. Germline CDR1 and CDR2: DFQATT and SNEGSKA (reference sequence). The CDR3 has 14 residues. With 3 bases removed from V and 2 bases from J, the gap between germline ends came to 13 bases. This clonotype was counted ten times or more. From the RT-PCR reads, TCRdb called clonotypes with MiXCR, one entry per CDR3 protein. The sample consists of approximately 310,000 distinct CDR3 sequences, roughly 22% of them appearing once. The sample in question was PBMCs from blood, obtained approximately 20 months after vaccination. V gene TRBV20-1 combines with J gene TRBJ1-2; a weak D match, TRBD1 (5 bases). This receptor was identified in a man aged 45 to 75 who received an inactivated influenza vaccine. The CDR3 DNA follows: TGCAGTGCTAGGGGCCTCGGGGGAAACTATGGCTACACCTTC. This sequence encodes CSARGLGGNYGYTF.